This T cell receptor (beta chain) was identified during a study of T-cell reconstitution after alpha-beta-depleted transplantation in children. Preparation of the TCRbeta library involved a method that used unique molecular identifiers. TCRdb fed the PCR reads into MiXCR, producing one record per CDR3 protein. Of about 110,000 distinct CDR3 sequences listed, about 6% are singletons. Study-level results: It was newly produced T cells that mostly accounted for T-cell counts and diversity one year after transplant. It was surviving recipient T cells and thymic progenitors that gave some patients high TCRbeta diversity at day 60.

Between the trimmed V and J ends, which lost 3 bases and 2 bases, there was a span of 8 bases. This CDR3 is built from 13 residues. CDR1 is MNHEY and CDR2 is SMNVEV in the germline V gene (reference sequence). At least ten counts were recorded for this clonotype. Its target is not known. The sequences come from PBMCs, mostly from graft donor cells, collected 360 days after TCRalphabeta/CD19-depleted stem cell transplant. The source is a male patient between 2 and 10 years old who had a stem cell transplant for acute lymphoblastic leukemia, so the T cells may come from the graft donor. The gene calls are TRBV27 and TRBJ2-7; no firm D call. As DNA, the CDR3 is TGTGCCAGCAGTTTTAACGGACCCTACGAGCAGTACTTC. Translation gives CASSFNGPYEQYF.